The 5 T cell receptor beta chains presented below share a single source sample, sequenced in a study of blood T cell repertoires in COVID-19 (dated by TCRdb to 2018 to 2021). Libraries were built with the immunoSEQ multiplex PCR assay. TCRdb provides this immuneACCESS table in a form limited to in-frame rearrangements. Some clones are lacking; in checked studies, under half of them reflect an unresolved V gene, and why the rest are absent is not known. Counted in this sample were approximately 130,000 clones; 75% to 90% of them appeared once. The ten top clones hold around 30% of the sample. The sequenced sample consisted of peripheral blood. The origin of the receptors is a man in his 70s with active or convalescent COVID-19.

CDR3 region: CAIRNSAGELFF. CDR3 DNA: TGTGCCATCAGGAACAGTGCCGGGGAGCTGTTTTTT. This chain connects TRBV10-3 to TRBJ2-2; D not resolved. Germline CDR1 ENHRY, CDR2 SYGVKD. The germline V and J ends were trimmed by 6 bases and 6 bases, with 8 bases remaining between them. This CDR3 has 12 amino acids.

J is TRBJ2-4 and V is TRBV5-6, with TRBD1 identical over 7 bases. The germline CDR1 and CDR2 sequences are SGHDT and YYEEEE. The CDR3 length is 15 residues. V lost 0 bases and J lost 4; bases outside the gene matches: 4. The chain's CDR3 is CASSLVGTAKNIQYF. In DNA form, the CDR3 reads TGTGCCAGCAGCTTGGTGGGGACAGCGAAAAACATTCAGTACTTC.

The chain couples TRBV5-1 to TRBJ1-4; D gene uncertain. V shed 5 bases and J shed 4 bases, with 12 bases lying between them. In germline, CDR1 is SGHRS, CDR2 YFSETQ. The CDR3 is made up of 14 amino acids. CDR3 nucleotide sequence: TGCGCCAGCAGTGAATTAGCTGATAATGAAAAACTGTTTTTT. Translating gives CASSELADNEKLFF.

The chain carries TRBV28 and TRBJ1-1; D uncertain. Trimming took 3 bases from V and 7 from J, leaving 6 bases between them. CDR1 and CDR2 from the germline V gene are MDHEN and SYDVKM. CDR3 size: 11 residues. The CDR3 loop reads CASSFYSEAFF. The CDR3, as DNA: TGTGCCAGCAGTTTTTACAGTGAAGCTTTCTTT.

The chain employs TRBV5-6 and TRBJ1-3, with D hard to call. The ends were cut back, 3 bases at V and 2 bases at J, with 9 bases in the middle. Germline CDR1 reads SGHDT; CDR2 reads YYEEEE. The CDR3 covers 14 residues. CDR3 sequence (DNA): TGTGCCAGCAGCTCCAGGCAACCTGGAAACACCATATATTTT. This codes for CASSSRQPGNTIYF.